This TCR beta chain appears in the sequencing data of a study of blood T cells in healthy people across ages. Primed by a sample-barcoded 5' primer and a J-beta primer mix, a second PCR proceeded for about 7 to 11 cycles. TCRdb reprocessed the 5' RACE reads via MiXCR and lists one record per CDR3 protein. In the table there are more than 650,000 distinct CDR3 sequences, under 30% of which are singletons. Germline V gives CDR1 SEHNR, CDR2 FQNEAQ (reference sequence). CDR3 length: 15 residues. With 3 bases removed from V and 4 bases from J, the gap between germline ends came to 13 bases. The same sample was also studied in work on T cells of mothers and their children.

This receptor was identified in a boy aged 10-17 years in good health. The chain couples TRBV7-9 to TRBJ1-3, with a tentative D call TRBD1 (5 bases). Sequenced material: blood. CDR3 sequence: CASSLWGTEGNTIYF. CDR3 in DNA: TGTGCCAGCAGCTTGTGGGGGACGGAAGGAAACACCATATATTTT.